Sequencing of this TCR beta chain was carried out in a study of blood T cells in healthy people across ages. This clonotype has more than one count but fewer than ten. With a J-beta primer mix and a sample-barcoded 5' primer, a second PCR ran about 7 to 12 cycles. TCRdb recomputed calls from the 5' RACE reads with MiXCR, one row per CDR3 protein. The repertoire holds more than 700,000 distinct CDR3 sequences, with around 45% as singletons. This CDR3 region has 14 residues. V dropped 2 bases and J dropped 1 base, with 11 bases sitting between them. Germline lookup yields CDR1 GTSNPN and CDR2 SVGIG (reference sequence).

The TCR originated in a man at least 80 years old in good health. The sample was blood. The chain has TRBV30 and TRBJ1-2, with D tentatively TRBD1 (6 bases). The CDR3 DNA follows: TGTGCCTGGAGTAAGACAGGATTTAACTATGGCTACACCTTC. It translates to CAWSKTGFNYGYTF.